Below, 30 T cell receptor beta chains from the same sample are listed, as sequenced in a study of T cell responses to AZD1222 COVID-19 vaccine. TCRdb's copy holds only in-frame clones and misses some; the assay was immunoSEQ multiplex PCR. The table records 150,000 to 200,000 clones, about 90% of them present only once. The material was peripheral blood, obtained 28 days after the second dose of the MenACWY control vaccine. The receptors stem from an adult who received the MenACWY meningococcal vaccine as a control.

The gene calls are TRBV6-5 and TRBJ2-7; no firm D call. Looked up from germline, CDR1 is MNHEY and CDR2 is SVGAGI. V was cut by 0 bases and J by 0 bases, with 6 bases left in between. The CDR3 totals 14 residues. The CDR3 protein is CASSYSMASYEQYF. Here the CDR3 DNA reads TGTGCCAGCAGTTACTCGATGGCCTCCTACGAGCAGTACTTC.

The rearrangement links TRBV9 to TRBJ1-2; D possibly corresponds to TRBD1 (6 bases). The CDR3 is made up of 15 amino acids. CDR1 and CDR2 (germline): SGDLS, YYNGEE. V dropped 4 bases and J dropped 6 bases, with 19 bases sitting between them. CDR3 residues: CASSMDSLGGHGYTF. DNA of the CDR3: TGTGCCAGCAGCATGGACAGTCTGGGTGGTCATGGCTACACCTTC.

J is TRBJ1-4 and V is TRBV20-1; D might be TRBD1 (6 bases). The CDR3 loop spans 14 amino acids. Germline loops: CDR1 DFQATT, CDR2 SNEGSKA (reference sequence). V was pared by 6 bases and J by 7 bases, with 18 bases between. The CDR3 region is CSASRGGAGEKLFF. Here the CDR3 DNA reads TGCAGTGCGAGTAGGGGGGGAGCGGGTGAAAAACTGTTTTTT.

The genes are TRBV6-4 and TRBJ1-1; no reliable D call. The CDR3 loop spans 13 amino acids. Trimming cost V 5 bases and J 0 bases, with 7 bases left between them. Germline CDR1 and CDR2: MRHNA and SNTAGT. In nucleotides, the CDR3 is TGTGCCAGCAGTTCCAAGCTGAACACTGAAGCTTTCTTT. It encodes CASSSKLNTEAFF.

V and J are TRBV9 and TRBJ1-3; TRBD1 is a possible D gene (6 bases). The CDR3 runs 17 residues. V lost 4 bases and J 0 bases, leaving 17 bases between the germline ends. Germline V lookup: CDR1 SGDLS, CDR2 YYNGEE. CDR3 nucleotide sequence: TGTGCCAGCAGCCCCAGGGCGGGGGGCTACTCTGGAAACACCATATATTTT. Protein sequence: CASSPRAGGYSGNTIYF.

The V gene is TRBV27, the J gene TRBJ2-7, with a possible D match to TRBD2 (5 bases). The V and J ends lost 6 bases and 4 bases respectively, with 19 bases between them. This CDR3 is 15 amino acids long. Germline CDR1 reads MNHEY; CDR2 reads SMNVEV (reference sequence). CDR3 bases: TGTGCCAGCAGACTCCGCCTTGGACTCCCTTACGAGCAGTACTTC. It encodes CASRLRLGLPYEQYF.

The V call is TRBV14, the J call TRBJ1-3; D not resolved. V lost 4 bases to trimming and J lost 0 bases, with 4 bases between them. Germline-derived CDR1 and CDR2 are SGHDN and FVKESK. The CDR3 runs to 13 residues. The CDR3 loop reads CASSRSSGNTIYF. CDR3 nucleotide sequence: TGTGCCAGCAGCCGGAGCTCTGGAAACACCATATATTTT.

The CDR3 region is CASTRGVPNYGYTF. CDR3 in DNA: TGTGCCAGCACCAGGGGGGTCCCTAACTATGGCTACACCTTC. The chain combines TRBV5-6 with TRBJ1-2; 7 bases are shared with TRBD1. V was pared by 6 bases and J by 0 bases, with 5 bases of the junction left unmatched. The CDR3 is 14 residues long. CDR1 and CDR2 from the germline V gene are SGHDT and YYEEEE.

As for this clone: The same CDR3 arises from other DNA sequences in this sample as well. CDR3 bases: TGTGCCAGCAGTTTAGGAGGCTACGAGCAGTACTTC. Translated, it gives CASSLGGYEQYF. The V call is TRBV28, the J call TRBJ2-7; D is possibly TRBD2 (5 bases). V lost 2 bases, J lost 3 bases, and 5 bases lay in between. The CDR3 extends over 12 amino acids. CDR1 is MDHEN, CDR2 SYDVKM, per germline.

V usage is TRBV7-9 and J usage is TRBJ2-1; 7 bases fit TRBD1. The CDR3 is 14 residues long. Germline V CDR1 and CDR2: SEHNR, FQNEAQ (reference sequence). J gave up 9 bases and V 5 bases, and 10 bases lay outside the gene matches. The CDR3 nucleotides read TGTGCCAGCAGCCCTCGGACAGGAGCTATTGAGCAGTTCTTC. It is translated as CASSPRTGAIEQFF.

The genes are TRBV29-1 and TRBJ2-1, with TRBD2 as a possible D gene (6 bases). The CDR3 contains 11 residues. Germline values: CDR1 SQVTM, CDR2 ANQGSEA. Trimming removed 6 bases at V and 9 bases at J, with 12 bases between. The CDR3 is CSVAGSGEQFF. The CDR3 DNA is TGCAGCGTGGCCGGGAGCGGTGAGCAGTTCTTC.

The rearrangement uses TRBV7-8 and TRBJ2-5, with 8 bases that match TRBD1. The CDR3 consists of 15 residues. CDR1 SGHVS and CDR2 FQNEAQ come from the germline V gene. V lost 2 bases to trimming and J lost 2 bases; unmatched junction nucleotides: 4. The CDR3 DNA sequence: TGTGCCAGCAGCTTATCGTACAGGGGGCAAGAGACCCAGTACTTC. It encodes CASSLSYRGQETQYF.

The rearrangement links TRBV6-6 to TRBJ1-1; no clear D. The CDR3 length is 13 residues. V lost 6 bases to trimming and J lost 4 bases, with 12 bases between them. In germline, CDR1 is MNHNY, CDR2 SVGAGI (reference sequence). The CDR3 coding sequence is TGTGCCAGCAGCCCCATCGTAGCCACTGAAGCTTTCTTT. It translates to CASSPIVATEAFF.

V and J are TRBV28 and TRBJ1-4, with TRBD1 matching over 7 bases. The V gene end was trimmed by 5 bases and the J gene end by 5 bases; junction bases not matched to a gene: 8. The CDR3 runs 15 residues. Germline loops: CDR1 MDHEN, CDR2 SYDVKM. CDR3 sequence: CASSSPGQSNEKLFF. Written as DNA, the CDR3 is TGTGCCAGCAGTAGTCCGGGACAGTCAAATGAAAAACTGTTTTTT.

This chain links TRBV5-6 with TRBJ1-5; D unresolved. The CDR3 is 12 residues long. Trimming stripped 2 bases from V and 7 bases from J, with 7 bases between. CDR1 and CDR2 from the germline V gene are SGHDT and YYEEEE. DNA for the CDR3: TGTGCCAGCAGCTTACGAGGGCAGCCCCAGCATTTT. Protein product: CASSLRGQPQHF.

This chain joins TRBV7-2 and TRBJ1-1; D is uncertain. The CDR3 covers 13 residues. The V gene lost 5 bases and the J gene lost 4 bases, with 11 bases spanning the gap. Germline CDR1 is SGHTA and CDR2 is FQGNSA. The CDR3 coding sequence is TGTGCCAGCAGCCTTGGTTTGGGCACTGAAGCTTTCTTT. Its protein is CASSLGLGTEAFF.

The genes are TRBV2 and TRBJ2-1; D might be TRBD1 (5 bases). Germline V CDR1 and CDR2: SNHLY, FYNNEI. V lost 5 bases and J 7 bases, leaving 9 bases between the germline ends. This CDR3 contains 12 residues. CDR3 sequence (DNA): TGTGCCAGCAGTTTTTCAGGGAATGAGCAGTTCTTC. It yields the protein CASSFSGNEQFF.

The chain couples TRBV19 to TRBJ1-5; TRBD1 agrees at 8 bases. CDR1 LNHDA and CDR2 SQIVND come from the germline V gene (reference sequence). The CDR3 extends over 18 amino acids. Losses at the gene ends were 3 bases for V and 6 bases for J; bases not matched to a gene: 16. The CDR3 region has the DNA TGTGCCAGTAGTATCTCGGGGACAGGAGGAAAGGATCGTCAGCCCCAGCATTTT. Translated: CASSISGTGGKDRQPQHF.

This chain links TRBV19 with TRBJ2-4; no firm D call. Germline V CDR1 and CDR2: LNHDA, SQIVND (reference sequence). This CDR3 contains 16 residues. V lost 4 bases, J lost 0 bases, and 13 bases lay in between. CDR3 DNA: TGTGCCAGTAGTACCGGTATTCTCCTAGCCAAAAACATTCAGTACTTC. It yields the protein CASSTGILLAKNIQYF.

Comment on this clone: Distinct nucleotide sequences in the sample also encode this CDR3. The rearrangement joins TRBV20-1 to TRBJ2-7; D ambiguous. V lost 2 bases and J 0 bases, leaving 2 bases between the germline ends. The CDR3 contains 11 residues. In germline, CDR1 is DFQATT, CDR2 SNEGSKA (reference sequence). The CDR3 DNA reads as TGCAGTGCTAGACACTCCTACGAGCAGTACTTC. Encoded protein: CSARHSYEQYF.

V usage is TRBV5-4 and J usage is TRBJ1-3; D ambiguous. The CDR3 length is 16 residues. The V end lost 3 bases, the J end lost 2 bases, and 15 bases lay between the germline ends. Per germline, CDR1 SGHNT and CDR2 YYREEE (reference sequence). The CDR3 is CASSSALQSTGNTIYF. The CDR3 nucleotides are TGTGCCAGCAGCTCAGCCCTACAGAGTACTGGAAACACCATATATTTT.

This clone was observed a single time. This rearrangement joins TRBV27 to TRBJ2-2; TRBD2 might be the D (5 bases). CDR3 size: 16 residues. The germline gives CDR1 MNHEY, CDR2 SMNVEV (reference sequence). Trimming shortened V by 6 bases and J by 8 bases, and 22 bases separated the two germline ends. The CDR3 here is CASRPFTRDPAGELFF. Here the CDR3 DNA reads TGTGCCAGCAGGCCCTTTACTAGGGATCCTGCTGGGGAGCTGTTTTTT.

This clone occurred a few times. The CDR3 loop reads CASSLPPYEQYF. The CDR3 nucleotides read TGTGCCAGCAGCTTACCCCCCTACGAGCAGTACTTC. The rearrangement joins TRBV7-9 to TRBJ2-7; D is unresolved. V lost 2 bases and J 2 bases, leaving 4 bases between the germline ends. Germline loops: CDR1 SEHNR, CDR2 FQNEAQ (reference sequence). This CDR3 region has 12 residues.

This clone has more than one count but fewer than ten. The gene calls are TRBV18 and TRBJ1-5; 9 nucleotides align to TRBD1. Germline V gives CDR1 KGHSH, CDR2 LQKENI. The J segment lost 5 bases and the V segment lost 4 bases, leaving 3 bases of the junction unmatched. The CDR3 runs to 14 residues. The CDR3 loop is CASSRQGVDQPQHF. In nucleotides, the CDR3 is TGTGCCAGCTCACGACAGGGGGTAGATCAGCCCCAGCATTTT. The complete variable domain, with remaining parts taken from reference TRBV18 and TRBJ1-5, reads NAGVMQNPRHLVRRRGQEARLRCSPMKGHSHVYWYRQLPEEGLKFMVYLQKENIIDESGMPKERFSAEFPKEGPSILRIQQVVRGDSAAYFCASSRQGVDQPQHFGDGTRLSIL.

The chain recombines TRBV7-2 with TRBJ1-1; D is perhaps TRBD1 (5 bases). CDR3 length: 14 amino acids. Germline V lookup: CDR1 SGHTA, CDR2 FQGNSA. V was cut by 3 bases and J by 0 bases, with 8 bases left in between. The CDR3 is CASSFQGMNTEAFF. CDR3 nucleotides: TGTGCCAGCAGCTTCCAGGGAATGAACACTGAAGCTTTCTTT. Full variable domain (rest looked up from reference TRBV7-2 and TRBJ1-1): GAGVSQSPSNKVTEKGKDVELRCDPISGHTALYWYRQSLGQGLEFLIYFQGNSAPDKSGLPSDRFSAERTGGSVSTLTIQRTQQEDSAVYLCASSFQGMNTEAFFGQGTRLTVV.

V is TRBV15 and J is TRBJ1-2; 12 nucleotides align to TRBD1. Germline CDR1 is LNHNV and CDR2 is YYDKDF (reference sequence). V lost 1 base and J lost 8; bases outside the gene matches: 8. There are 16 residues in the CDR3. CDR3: CATSRVGTGGAGGYTF. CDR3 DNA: TGTGCCACCAGCAGAGTTGGGACAGGGGGCGCCGGGGGCTACACCTTC.

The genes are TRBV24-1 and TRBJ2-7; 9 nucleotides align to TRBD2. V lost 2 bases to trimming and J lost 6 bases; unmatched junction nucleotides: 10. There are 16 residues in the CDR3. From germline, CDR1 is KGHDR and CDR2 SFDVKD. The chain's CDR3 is CATSDSQAGGSAEQYF. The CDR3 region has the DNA TGTGCCACCAGTGATTCCCAAGCGGGAGGTTCGGCCGAGCAGTACTTC.

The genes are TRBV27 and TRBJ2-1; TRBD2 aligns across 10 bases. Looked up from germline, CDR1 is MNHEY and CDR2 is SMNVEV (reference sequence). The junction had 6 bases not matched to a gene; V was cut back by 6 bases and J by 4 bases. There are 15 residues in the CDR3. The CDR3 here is CASSLGLAVYNEQFF. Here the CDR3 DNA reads TGTGCCAGCAGCCTCGGACTAGCGGTTTACAATGAGCAGTTCTTC.

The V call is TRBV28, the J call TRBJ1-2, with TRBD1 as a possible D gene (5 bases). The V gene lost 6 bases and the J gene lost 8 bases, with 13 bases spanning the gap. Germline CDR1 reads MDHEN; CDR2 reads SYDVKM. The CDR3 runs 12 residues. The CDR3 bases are TGTGCCAGCAGACGCGGGGCGAGGGGCTACACCTTC. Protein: CASRRGARGYTF.

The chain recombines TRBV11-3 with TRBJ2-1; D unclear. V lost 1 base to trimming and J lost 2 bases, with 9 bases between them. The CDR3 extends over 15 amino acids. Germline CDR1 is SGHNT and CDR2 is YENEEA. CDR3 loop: CASSLGASAYNEQFF. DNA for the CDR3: TGTGCCAGCAGCTTAGGTGCGAGCGCCTACAATGAGCAGTTCTTC.